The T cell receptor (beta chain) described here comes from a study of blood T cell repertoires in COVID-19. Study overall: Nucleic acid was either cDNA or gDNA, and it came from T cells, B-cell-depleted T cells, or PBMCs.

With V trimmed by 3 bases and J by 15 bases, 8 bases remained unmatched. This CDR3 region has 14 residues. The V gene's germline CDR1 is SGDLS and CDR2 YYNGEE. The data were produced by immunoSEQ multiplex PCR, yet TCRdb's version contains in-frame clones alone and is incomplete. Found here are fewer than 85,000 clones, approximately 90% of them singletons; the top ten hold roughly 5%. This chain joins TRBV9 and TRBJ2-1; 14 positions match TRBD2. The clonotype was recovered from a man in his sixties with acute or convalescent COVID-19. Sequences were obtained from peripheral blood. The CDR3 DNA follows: TGTGCCAGCAGCGGGTCCCGACTAGCGGGGGGGAGGTTCTTC. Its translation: CASSGSRLAGGRFF. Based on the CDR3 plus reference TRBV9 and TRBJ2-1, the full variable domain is DSGVTQTPKHLITATGQRVTLRCSPRSGDLSVYWYQQSLDQGLQFLIQYYNGEERAKGNILERFSAQQFPDLHSELNLSSLELGDSALYFCASSGSRLAGGRFFGPGTRLTVL.